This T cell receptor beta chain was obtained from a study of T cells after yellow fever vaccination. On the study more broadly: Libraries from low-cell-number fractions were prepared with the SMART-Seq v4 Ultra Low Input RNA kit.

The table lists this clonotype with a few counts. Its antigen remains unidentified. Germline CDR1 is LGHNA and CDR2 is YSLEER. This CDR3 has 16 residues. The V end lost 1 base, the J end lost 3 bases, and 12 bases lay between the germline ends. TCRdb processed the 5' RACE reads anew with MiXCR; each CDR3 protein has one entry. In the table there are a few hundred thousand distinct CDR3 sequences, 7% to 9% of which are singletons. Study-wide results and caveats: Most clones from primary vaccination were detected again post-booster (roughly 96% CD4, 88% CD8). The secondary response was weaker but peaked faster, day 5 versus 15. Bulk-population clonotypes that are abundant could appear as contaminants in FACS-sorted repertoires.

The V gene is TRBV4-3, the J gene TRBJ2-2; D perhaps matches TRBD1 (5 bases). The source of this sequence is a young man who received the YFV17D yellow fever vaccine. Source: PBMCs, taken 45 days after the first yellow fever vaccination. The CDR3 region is CASSQGGPGDTGELFF. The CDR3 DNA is TGCGCCAGCAGCCAAGGGGGCCCTGGGGACACCGGGGAGCTGTTTTTT.